This T cell receptor beta chain was documented in a study of blood T cell repertoires in COVID-19. The CDR3 is 13 residues long. Trimming removed 2 bases from V and 2 bases from J, with 6 bases in between. Germline V lookup: CDR1 WNHNN, CDR2 SYGVQD (reference sequence). Only in-frame clones appear in the TCRdb table, and some are missing; sequencing was by immunoSEQ multiplex PCR. The sample lists roughly 70,000 clones; around 79% were seen once. The sequenced material came from peripheral blood. This TCR derives from a woman in her 70s with acute or convalescent COVID-19. The chain carries TRBV10-1 and TRBJ1-2; D unclear. DNA for the CDR3: TGCGCCAGCAGTGAGAGGGAGAACTATGGCTACACCTTC. Translating gives CASSERENYGYTF.